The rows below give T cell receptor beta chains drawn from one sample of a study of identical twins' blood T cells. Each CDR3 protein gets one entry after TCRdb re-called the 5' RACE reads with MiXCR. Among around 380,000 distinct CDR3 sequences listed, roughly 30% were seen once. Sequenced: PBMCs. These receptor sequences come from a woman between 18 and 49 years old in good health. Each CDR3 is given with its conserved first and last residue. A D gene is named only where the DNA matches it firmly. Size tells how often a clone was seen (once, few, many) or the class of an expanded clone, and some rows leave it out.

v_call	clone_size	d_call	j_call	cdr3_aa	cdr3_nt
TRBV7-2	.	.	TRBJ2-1	CASSWEGVSSYNEQFF	TGTGCCAGCAGCTGGGAGGGGGTCAGCTCCTACAATGAGCAGTTCTTC
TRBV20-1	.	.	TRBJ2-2	CSAELAPTGELFF	TGCAGTGCCGAGCTAGCTCCGACCGGGGAGCTGTTTTTT
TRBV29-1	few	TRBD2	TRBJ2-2	CSVDASGGELFF	TGCAGCGTTGATGCTAGCGGGGGGGAGCTGTTTTTT
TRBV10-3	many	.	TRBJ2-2	CAIRTLMNGELFF	TGTGCCATCAGGACCCTTATGAACGGGGAGCTGTTTTTT
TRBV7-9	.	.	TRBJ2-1	CASSLIGLFGNEQFF	TGTGCCAGCAGCTTAATAGGACTGTTCGGCAATGAGCAGTTCTTC
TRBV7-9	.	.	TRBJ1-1	CASSLFTAQETFF	TGTGCCAGCAGCTTATTTACGGCGCAAGAAACTTTCTTT
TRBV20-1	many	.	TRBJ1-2	CSARDSGRGYGYTF	TGCAGTGCTAGAGATTCGGGCCGGGGCTATGGCTACACCTTC
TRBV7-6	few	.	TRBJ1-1	CASSLGVGGTEAFF	TGTGCCAGCAGCTTAGGGGTGGGAGGGACTGAAGCTTTCTTT
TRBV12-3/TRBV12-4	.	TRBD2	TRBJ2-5	CASSAQLATQETQYF	TGTGCCAGCAGCGCCCAACTAGCGACCCAAGAGACCCAGTACTTC
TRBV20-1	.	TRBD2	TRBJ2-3	CSGQLAGVFPTQYF	TGCAGTGGGCAACTAGCGGGGGTTTTTCCTACGCAGTATTTT
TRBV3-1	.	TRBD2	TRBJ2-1	CASSHSTSGRNEQFF	TGTGCCAGCAGCCATAGCACTAGCGGGAGAAATGAGCAGTTCTTC
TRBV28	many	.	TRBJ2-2	CASTLIGGGVLFF	TGTGCCAGCACCCTGATAGGAGGAGGAGTTCTGTTTTTT
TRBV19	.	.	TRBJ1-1	CASTDNRVRMNTEAFF	TGTGCCAGTACGGACAACAGGGTAAGGATGAACACTGAAGCTTTCTTT
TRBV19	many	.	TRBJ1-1	CASSFVQGSEAFF	TGTGCCAGTAGTTTCGTCCAGGGTTCTGAAGCTTTCTTT
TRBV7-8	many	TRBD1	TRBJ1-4	CASSQWTGVNEKLFF	TGTGCCAGCAGCCAGTGGACAGGGGTAAATGAAAAACTGTTTTTT
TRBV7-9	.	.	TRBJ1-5	CASSLVSGDNQPQHF	TGTGCCAGCAGCTTAGTATCAGGGGACAATCAGCCCCAGCATTTT
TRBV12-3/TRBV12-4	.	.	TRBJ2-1	CASSPATSTEQFF	TGTGCCAGCAGCCCGGCAACTAGCACTGAGCAGTTCTTC
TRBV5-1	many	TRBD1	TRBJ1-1	CASSQRPGTENTEAFF	TGCGCCAGCAGCCAAAGACCCGGGACAGAGAACACTGAAGCTTTCTTT
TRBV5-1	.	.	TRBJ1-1	CASSLGWGDTEAFF	TGCGCCAGCAGCTTGGGCTGGGGCGACACTGAAGCTTTCTTT
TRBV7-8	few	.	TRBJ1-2	CASSGQTNYGYTF	TGTGCCAGCAGCGGACAGACTAACTATGGCTACACCTTC
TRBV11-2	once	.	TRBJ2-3	CASSFLGEGTQYF	TGTGCCAGCAGCTTTTTGGGCGAAGGTACGCAGTATTTT
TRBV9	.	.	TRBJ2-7	CASSDLWGREQYF	TGTGCCAGCAGCGATCTCTGGGGACGTGAGCAGTACTTC
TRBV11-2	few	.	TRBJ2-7	CASSLSPSVYEQYF	TGTGCCAGCAGCTTGTCCCCTAGCGTCTACGAGCAGTACTTC
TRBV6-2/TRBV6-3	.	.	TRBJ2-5	CASSYTSSAETQYF	TGTGCCAGCAGTTACACGTCTAGCGCGGAGACCCAGTACTTC
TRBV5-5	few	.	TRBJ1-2	CASSGEGGSGYTF	TGTGCCAGCAGCGGGGAGGGGGGTTCAGGCTACACCTTC
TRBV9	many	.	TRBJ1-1	CASSERGTTEAFF	TGTGCCAGCAGCGAAAGGGGAACCACTGAAGCTTTCTTT
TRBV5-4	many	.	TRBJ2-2	CASSDGTAALGLFF	TGTGCCAGCAGCGACGGGACGGCGGCGTTGGGGCTGTTTTTT
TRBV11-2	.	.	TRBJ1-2	CASRYGWKANYGYTF	TGTGCCAGCAGGTACGGGTGGAAAGCTAACTATGGCTACACCTTC
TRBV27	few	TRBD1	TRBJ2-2	CASSLIYRPGGRELFF	TGTGCCAGCAGTTTAATCTATAGACCAGGGGGCCGGGAGCTGTTTTTT
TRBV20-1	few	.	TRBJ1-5	CSATSPYSPNQPQHF	TGCAGTGCTACTTCCCCTTACTCCCCGAATCAGCCCCAGCATTTT
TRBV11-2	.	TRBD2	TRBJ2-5	CASRKGRGWQETQYF	TGTGCCAGCAGAAAAGGGAGGGGATGGCAAGAGACCCAGTACTTC
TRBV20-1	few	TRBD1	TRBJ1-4	CSAPRQGWSEKLFF	TGCAGTGCTCCCCGACAGGGATGGAGTGAAAAACTGTTTTTT
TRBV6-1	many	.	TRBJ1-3	CASSDGNTIYF	TGTGCCAGCAGTGATGGAAACACCATATATTTT
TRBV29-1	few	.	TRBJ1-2	CSVVFGTYGYTF	TGCAGCGTTGTTTTCGGAACCTATGGCTACACCTTC
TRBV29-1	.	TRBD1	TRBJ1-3	CSVTPYSGTGRGNTIYF	TGCAGCGTTACCCCTTACTCCGGGACAGGGAGGGGAAACACCATATATTTT
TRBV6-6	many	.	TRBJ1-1	CASSTDRNTEAFF	TGTGCCAGCAGTACCGACAGGAACACTGAAGCTTTCTTT